These 30 T cell receptor beta chains were all obtained from the same sample, sequenced in a study of beta chain features in type 1 diabetes. Expressed TCRB transcripts were sequenced because the isolated RNA had all been reverse transcribed beforehand. The data were produced by immunoSEQ multiplex PCR, yet TCRdb's version contains in-frame clones alone and is incomplete. The profile covers around 500,000 clones, with 30% appearing a single time and 0.05% to 0.07% taken by the ten largest. Input material: naive CD4+ T cells from blood. These receptors were taken from a young man in good health.

Points on this clone: Other DNA sequences from this sample encode an identical CDR3 as well. V and J are TRBV5-1 and TRBJ2-1; the D call may be TRBD1 or TRBD2 (5 bases each). From germline, CDR1 is SGHRS and CDR2 YFSETQ. Trimming cost V 0 bases and J 0 bases, with 10 bases left between them. The CDR3 spans 16 residues. CDR3 DNA: TGCGCCAGCAGCTTGGATCCAGGGAGCTCCTACAATGAGCAGTTCTTC. As protein: CASSLDPGSSYNEQFF.

This clone was counted a few times. This chain connects TRBV28 to TRBJ2-6, with 10 nucleotides matching TRBD1. Germline CDR1 and CDR2: MDHEN and SYDVKM. This CDR3 spans 16 amino acids. The ends lost 6 bases at V and 5 bases at J; junction bases unmatched: 7. CDR3 in amino acids: CASREGTGVWANVLTF. CDR3 in DNA: TGTGCCAGCAGGGAGGGGACAGGGGTTTGGGCCAACGTCCTGACTTTC. Supplemented by reference TRBV28 and TRBJ2-6, the full variable domain reads DVKVTQSSRYLVKRTGEKVFLECVQDMDHENMFWYRQDPGLGLRLIYFSYDVKMKEKGDIPEGYSVSREKKERFSLILESASTNQTSMYLCASREGTGVWANVLTFGAGSRLTVL.

The chain employs TRBV14 and TRBJ2-2; D uncertain. The V end lost 1 base, the J end lost 1 base, and 4 bases lay between the germline ends. Germline assignment: CDR1 SGHDN and CDR2 FVKESK. There are 14 residues in the CDR3. The CDR3: CASSQGLNTGELFF. CDR3 bases: TGTGCCAGCAGCCAAGGCCTGAACACCGGGGAGCTGTTTTTT.

This clone was detected only a few times. The V call is TRBV10-3, the J call TRBJ2-1; D is unresolved. V gave up 0 bases and J gave up 7 bases, with 1 base separating them. Per the germline V gene, CDR1 is ENHRY and CDR2 is SYGVKD. CDR3 length: 11 amino acids. The CDR3 DNA is TGTGCCATCAGTGAGTCAAATGAGCAGTTCTTC. Its translation: CAISESNEQFF.

The V call is TRBV5-1, the J call TRBJ2-5; 9 bases map to TRBD2. From germline, CDR1 is SGHRS and CDR2 YFSETQ. V was clipped by 3 bases and J by 5 bases; unmatched bases: 8. This CDR3 has 15 amino acids. The CDR3, as DNA: TGCGCCAGCAGCTCCGGTAGCGGGAGCATTGAGACCCAGTACTTC. The encoded protein is CASSSGSGSIETQYF.

The J gene is TRBJ1-3, the V gene TRBV2; D gene unclear. Germline lookup yields CDR1 SNHLY and CDR2 FYNNEI. The CDR3 is 12 amino acids. Trimming took 9 bases from V and 3 from J, leaving 9 bases between them. CDR3 sequence: CASDSDGNTIYF. CDR3 coding DNA: TGTGCCAGTGATTCGGATGGAAACACCATATATTTT.

This clone was counted once. J is TRBJ1-1 and V is TRBV2, with unresolved D. Germline assignment: CDR1 SNHLY and CDR2 FYNNEI. The CDR3 sequence is 12 residues long. Trimming stripped 4 bases from V and 1 base from J, with 4 bases between. The CDR3 DNA is TGTGCCAGCAGTGTTGAGAACACTGAAGCTTTCTTT. Amino acid sequence: CASSVENTEAFF.

The V gene is TRBV7-9, the J gene TRBJ2-3; perhaps TRBD2 as D (6 bases). The CDR3 consists of 15 residues. Germline V gives CDR1 SEHNR, CDR2 FQNEAQ (reference sequence). Trimming shortened V by 6 bases and J by 1 base, and 14 bases separated the two germline ends. The chain's CDR3 is CASSSRGIRTDTQYF. The CDR3 region has the DNA TGTGCCAGCAGTTCTCGGGGGATACGCACAGATACGCAGTATTTT. The full variable domain, rest sourced from reference TRBV7-9 and TRBJ2-3, is DTGVSQNPRHKITKRGQNVTFRCDPISEHNRLYWYRQTLGQGPEFLTYFQNEAQLEKSRLLSDRFSAERPKGSFSTLEIQRTEQGDSAMYLCASSSRGIRTDTQYFGPGTRLTVL.

There are a few counts of this clone. V is TRBV30 and J is TRBJ2-3, with D possibly TRBD2 on 5 matching bases. Per the germline V gene, CDR1 is GTSNPN and CDR2 is SVGIG (reference sequence). The CDR3 consists of 13 residues. Trimming removed 3 bases from V and 4 bases from J, with 11 bases in between. The CDR3 region is CAWSRGSADTQYF. The CDR3 nucleotides are TGTGCCTGGAGCAGAGGGAGTGCAGATACGCAGTATTTT.

The V gene is TRBV9, the J gene TRBJ2-3; D is unclear. The CDR3 spans 17 residues. V gave up 3 bases and J gave up 3 bases, with 20 bases separating them. CDR1 is SGDLS and CDR2 is YYNGEE in the germline V gene. The CDR3 coding sequence is TGTGCCAGCAGCGCAGAGCCCAATCTTCAGAGGACAGATACGCAGTATTTT. This sequence encodes CASSAEPNLQRTDTQYF.

There are a few counts of this clone. The chain uses TRBV7-2 and TRBJ2-4; D is possibly TRBD1 (6 bases). Germline CDR1 SGHTA, CDR2 FQGNSA. Trimming stripped 0 bases from V and 5 bases from J, with 17 bases between. The CDR3 is made up of 17 amino acids. In DNA form, the CDR3 reads TGTGCCAGCAGCTTAGCGGCCACAGGGCTTTTCCAAAACATTCAGTACTTC. Protein product: CASSLAATGLFQNIQYF.

This clone has a handful of counts. The chain has TRBV7-9 and TRBJ1-1, with no clear D. There are 14 residues in the CDR3. V gave up 2 bases and J gave up 2 bases, with 9 bases separating them. CDR1 and CDR2 (germline): SEHNR, FQNEAQ (reference sequence). The CDR3 coding sequence is TGTGCCAGCAGCTTACGGCAGCTAAACACTGAAGCTTTCTTT. Its protein is CASSLRQLNTEAFF.

This clone was counted between two and nine times. V usage is TRBV5-4 and J usage is TRBJ2-4; TRBD2 is a possible D gene (5 bases). V was trimmed by 0 bases and J by 6 bases, leaving 10 bases between them. From germline, CDR1 is SGHNT and CDR2 YYREEE (reference sequence). The CDR3 runs 14 residues. CDR3: CASSLEAERNIQYF. CDR3 DNA sequence: TGTGCCAGCAGCTTGGAAGCGGAGAGAAACATTCAGTACTTC.

CDR3: CASSELGSNQPQHF. In DNA, the CDR3 is TGTGCCAGCAGTGAACTCGGGTCCAATCAGCCCCAGCATTTT. The rearrangement joins TRBV25-1 to TRBJ1-5; no firm D call. The CDR3 length is 14 residues. Germline lookup yields CDR1 MGHDK and CDR2 SYGVNS. V was trimmed by 2 bases and J by 3 bases, leaving 8 bases between them. Full variable domain (rest looked up from reference TRBV25-1 and TRBJ1-5): EADIYQTPRYLVIGTGKKITLECSQTMGHDKMYWYQQDPGMELHLIHYSYGVNSTEKGDLSSESTVSRIRTEHFPLTLESARPSHTSQYLCASSELGSNQPQHFGDGTRLSIL.

The chain joins TRBV5-1 to TRBJ2-7; 7 nucleotides line up with TRBD1. CDR3 size: 15 residues. The V gene's germline CDR1 is SGHRS and CDR2 YFSETQ. The trim removed 0 bases at V and 4 bases at J, leaving 7 bases unmatched. The CDR3: CASSLAVTGRYEQYF. CDR3 DNA: TGCGCCAGCAGCTTGGCCGTGACAGGGCGATACGAGCAGTACTTC.

This clone appeared a few times. This chain connects TRBV28 to TRBJ2-6; D call uncertain. This CDR3 has 15 residues. Trimming removed 1 base from V and 0 bases from J, with 4 bases in between. Germline V lookup: CDR1 MDHEN, CDR2 SYDVKM. The CDR3 DNA reads as TGTGCCAGCAGTTTATCTAGCTCTGGGGCCAACGTCCTGACTTTC. Encoded protein: CASSLSSSGANVLTF. The full variable domain, completed using reference TRBV28 and TRBJ2-6, is DVKVTQSSRYLVKRTGEKVFLECVQDMDHENMFWYRQDPGLGLRLIYFSYDVKMKEKGDIPEGYSVSREKKERFSLILESASTNQTSMYLCASSLSSSGANVLTFGAGSRLTVL.

The chain links TRBV28 to TRBJ1-2; D is unresolved. V was cut by 2 bases and J by 0 bases, with 7 bases left in between. The CDR3 is made up of 14 amino acids. Germline CDR1 reads MDHEN; CDR2 reads SYDVKM. The CDR3 DNA follows: TGTGCCAGCAGTTTAACGTCAACTAACTATGGCTACACCTTC. Translation gives CASSLTSTNYGYTF.

This clone was found a few times. The chain links TRBV30 to TRBJ2-2; D unresolved. Trimming took 3 bases from V and 2 from J, leaving 13 bases between them. The CDR3 runs 15 residues. From germline, CDR1 is GTSNPN and CDR2 SVGIG (reference sequence). This CDR3 is CAWRKALTNTGELFF. In nucleotides, the CDR3 is TGTGCCTGGAGGAAAGCCCTAACCAACACCGGGGAGCTGTTTTTT.

The gene calls are TRBV30 and TRBJ2-7; the match to TRBD1 covers 8 bases. The CDR3 spans 15 residues. Germline V lookup: CDR1 GTSNPN, CDR2 SVGIG (reference sequence). Trimming cost V 0 bases and J 2 bases; bases outside gene matches: 6. The CDR3 here is CAWSVYSTGAYEQYF. CDR3 DNA: TGTGCCTGGAGTGTTTATTCGACAGGGGCCTACGAGCAGTACTTC.

V and J are TRBV4-2 and TRBJ2-1; TRBD2 matches 11 bases. Germline V gives CDR1 LGHNA, CDR2 YNFKEQ. The V and J ends lost 3 bases and 4 bases, in that order; junction bases with no gene match: 5. This CDR3 comprises 16 residues. For the CDR3, the DNA is TGTGCCAGCAGCCATCCCGGGACTAGCGGTTACAATGAGCAGTTCTTC. It is translated as CASSHPGTSGYNEQFF.

This clone was counted only a few times. The sample carries other DNA sequences with the same CDR3. The CDR3 loop reads CASSSPGANVLTF. Written as DNA, the CDR3 is TGTGCCAGCAGCTCTCCTGGGGCCAACGTCCTGACTTTC. The chain employs TRBV7-2 and TRBJ2-6, with D uncertain. Germline CDR1 SGHTA, CDR2 FQGNSA. CDR3 size: 13 residues. The V end was cut by 4 bases, the J end by 2 bases, with 3 bases between. Combining the CDR3 with reference TRBV7-2 and TRBJ2-6 gives the whole variable domain GAGVSQSPSNKVTEKGKDVELRCDPISGHTALYWYRQSLGQGLEFLIYFQGNSAPDKSGLPSDRFSAERTGGSVSTLTIQRTQQEDSAVYLCASSSPGANVLTFGAGSRLTVL.

The V call is TRBV28, the J call TRBJ1-2; D not resolved. Germline V gives CDR1 MDHEN, CDR2 SYDVKM. The V end lost 5 bases, the J end lost 8 bases, and 12 bases lay between the germline ends. The CDR3 extends over 12 amino acids. Here the CDR3 reads CASSQGNMGYTF. For the CDR3, the DNA is TGTGCCAGCAGTCAAGGGAATATGGGCTACACCTTC.

This clone was seen a few times. The rearrangement joins TRBV15 to TRBJ2-7; the match to TRBD2 covers 10 bases. Germline CDR1 and CDR2: LNHNV and YYDKDF (reference sequence). V lost 4 bases, J lost 5 bases, and 14 bases stayed unmatched. The CDR3 has 17 amino acids. Written as DNA, the CDR3 is TGTGCCACCAGCAAGGAAATACTAGCGGGAAACATGAACGAGCAGTACTTC. Protein product: CATSKEILAGNMNEQYF.

This clone has just a few counts. The chain joins TRBV13 to TRBJ2-1, with a possible D match to TRBD2 (5 bases). The CDR3 has 13 amino acids. CDR1 is PRHDT, CDR2 FYEKMQ, per germline (reference sequence). V was pared by 6 bases and J by 10 bases, with 16 bases between. CDR3 in amino acids: CASSFSPGGEQFF. The DNA of the CDR3 is TGTGCCAGCAGTTTTTCCCCAGGAGGAGAGCAGTTCTTC.

This chain connects TRBV30 to TRBJ1-2, with a weak D call TRBD1 (6 bases). The CDR3 has 13 amino acids. The germline V and J ends were trimmed by 5 bases and 4 bases, with 14 bases remaining between them. Per the germline V gene, CDR1 is GTSNPN and CDR2 is SVGIG (reference sequence). CDR3 residues: CAWARGASYGYTF. For the CDR3, the DNA is TGTGCCTGGGCCCGGGGGGCCTCCTATGGCTACACCTTC.

This clone was observed a handful of times. The rearrangement joins TRBV11-2 to TRBJ2-7; perhaps TRBD1 as D (5 bases). The CDR3 length is 14 residues. Germline loops: CDR1 SGHAT, CDR2 FQNNGV. The V and J ends lost 5 bases and 2 bases respectively, with 13 bases between them. CDR3 DNA sequence: TGTGCCAGCAGCCGGCTAGACAGTACCTACGAGCAGTACTTC. It specifies CASSRLDSTYEQYF. Combining the CDR3 with reference TRBV11-2 and TRBJ2-7 gives the whole variable domain EAGVAQSPRYKIIEKRQSVAFWCNPISGHATLYWYQQILGQGPKLLIQFQNNGVVDDSQLPKDRFSAERLKGVDSTLKIQPAKLEDSAVYLCASSRLDSTYEQYFGPGTRLTVT.

This chain connects TRBV29-1 to TRBJ1-2; a weak D match, TRBD1 (5 bases). This CDR3 contains 14 residues. Germline V gene sequence: CDR1 SQVTM, CDR2 ANQGSEA. Trimming cost V 2 bases and J 1 base, with 11 bases left between them. DNA for the CDR3: TGCAGCGTTGAAAGACAGCTGCATAACTATGGCTACACCTTC. The encoded protein is CSVERQLHNYGYTF.

This clone has only a few counts. V is TRBV30 and J is TRBJ1-1; TRBD1 matches 9 bases. The CDR3 length is 15 residues. Per germline, CDR1 GTSNPN and CDR2 SVGIG (reference sequence). V was clipped by 3 bases and J by 6 bases; unmatched bases: 11. The CDR3 is CAWSKPQGAVAEAFF. The CDR3 coding sequence is TGTGCCTGGAGCAAACCACAGGGGGCAGTGGCTGAAGCTTTCTTT.

The chain couples TRBV29-1 to TRBJ2-1; 8 positions match TRBD2. The germline gives CDR1 SQVTM, CDR2 ANQGSEA. The CDR3 totals 14 residues. V trimming: 5 bases; J trimming: 4 bases; junction bases outside the gene matches: 7. The CDR3 loop is CSVSVSSGYNEQFF. As DNA, the CDR3 is TGCAGCGTTTCTGTGTCTAGCGGGTACAATGAGCAGTTCTTC.

This clone was picked up a small number of times. The rearrangement joins TRBV9 to TRBJ2-7; a weak D match, TRBD2 (5 bases). Trimming left V 0 bases short and J 0 bases short, with 10 bases between. The CDR3 extends over 15 amino acids. Germline V gene sequence: CDR1 SGDLS, CDR2 YYNGEE. CDR3 DNA sequence: TGTGCCAGCAGCGTAGAAGGACTGGCCTCCTACGAGCAGTACTTC. This encodes CASSVEGLASYEQYF.